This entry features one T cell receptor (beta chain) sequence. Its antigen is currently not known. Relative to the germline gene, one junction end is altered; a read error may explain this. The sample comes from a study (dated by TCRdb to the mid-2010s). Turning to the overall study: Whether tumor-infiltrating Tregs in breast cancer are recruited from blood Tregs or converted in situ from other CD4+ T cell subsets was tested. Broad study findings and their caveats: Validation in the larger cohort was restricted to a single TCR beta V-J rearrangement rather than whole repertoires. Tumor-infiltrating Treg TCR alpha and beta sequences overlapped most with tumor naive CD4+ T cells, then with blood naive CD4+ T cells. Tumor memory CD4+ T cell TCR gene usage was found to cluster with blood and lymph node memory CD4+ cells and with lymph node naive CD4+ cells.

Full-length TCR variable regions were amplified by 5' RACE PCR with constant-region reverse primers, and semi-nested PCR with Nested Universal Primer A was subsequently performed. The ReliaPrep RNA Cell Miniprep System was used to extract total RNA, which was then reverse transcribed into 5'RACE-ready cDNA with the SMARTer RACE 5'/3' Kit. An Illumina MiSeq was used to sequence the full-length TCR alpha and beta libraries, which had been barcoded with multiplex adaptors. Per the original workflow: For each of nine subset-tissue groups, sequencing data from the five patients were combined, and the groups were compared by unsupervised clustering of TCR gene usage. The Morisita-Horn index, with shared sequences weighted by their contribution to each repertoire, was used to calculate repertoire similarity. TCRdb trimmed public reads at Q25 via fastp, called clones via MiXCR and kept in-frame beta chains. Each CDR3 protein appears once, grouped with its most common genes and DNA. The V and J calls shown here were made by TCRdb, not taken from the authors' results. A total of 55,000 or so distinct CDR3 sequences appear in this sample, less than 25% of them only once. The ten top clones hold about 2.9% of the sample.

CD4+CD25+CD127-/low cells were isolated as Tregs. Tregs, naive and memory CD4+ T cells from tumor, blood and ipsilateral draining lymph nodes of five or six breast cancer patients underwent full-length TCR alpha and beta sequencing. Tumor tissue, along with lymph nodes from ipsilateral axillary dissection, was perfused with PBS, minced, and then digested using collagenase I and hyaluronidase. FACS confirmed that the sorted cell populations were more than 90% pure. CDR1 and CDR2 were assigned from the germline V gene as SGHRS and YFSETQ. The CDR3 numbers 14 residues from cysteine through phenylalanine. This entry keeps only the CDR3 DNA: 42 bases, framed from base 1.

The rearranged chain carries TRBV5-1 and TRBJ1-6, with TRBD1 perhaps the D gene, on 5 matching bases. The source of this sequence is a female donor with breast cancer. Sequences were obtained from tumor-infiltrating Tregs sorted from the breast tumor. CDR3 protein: CASGFAGNNSPLHF. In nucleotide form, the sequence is TGCGCCAGCGGCTTTGCAGGGAATAATTCACCCCTCCACTTT.